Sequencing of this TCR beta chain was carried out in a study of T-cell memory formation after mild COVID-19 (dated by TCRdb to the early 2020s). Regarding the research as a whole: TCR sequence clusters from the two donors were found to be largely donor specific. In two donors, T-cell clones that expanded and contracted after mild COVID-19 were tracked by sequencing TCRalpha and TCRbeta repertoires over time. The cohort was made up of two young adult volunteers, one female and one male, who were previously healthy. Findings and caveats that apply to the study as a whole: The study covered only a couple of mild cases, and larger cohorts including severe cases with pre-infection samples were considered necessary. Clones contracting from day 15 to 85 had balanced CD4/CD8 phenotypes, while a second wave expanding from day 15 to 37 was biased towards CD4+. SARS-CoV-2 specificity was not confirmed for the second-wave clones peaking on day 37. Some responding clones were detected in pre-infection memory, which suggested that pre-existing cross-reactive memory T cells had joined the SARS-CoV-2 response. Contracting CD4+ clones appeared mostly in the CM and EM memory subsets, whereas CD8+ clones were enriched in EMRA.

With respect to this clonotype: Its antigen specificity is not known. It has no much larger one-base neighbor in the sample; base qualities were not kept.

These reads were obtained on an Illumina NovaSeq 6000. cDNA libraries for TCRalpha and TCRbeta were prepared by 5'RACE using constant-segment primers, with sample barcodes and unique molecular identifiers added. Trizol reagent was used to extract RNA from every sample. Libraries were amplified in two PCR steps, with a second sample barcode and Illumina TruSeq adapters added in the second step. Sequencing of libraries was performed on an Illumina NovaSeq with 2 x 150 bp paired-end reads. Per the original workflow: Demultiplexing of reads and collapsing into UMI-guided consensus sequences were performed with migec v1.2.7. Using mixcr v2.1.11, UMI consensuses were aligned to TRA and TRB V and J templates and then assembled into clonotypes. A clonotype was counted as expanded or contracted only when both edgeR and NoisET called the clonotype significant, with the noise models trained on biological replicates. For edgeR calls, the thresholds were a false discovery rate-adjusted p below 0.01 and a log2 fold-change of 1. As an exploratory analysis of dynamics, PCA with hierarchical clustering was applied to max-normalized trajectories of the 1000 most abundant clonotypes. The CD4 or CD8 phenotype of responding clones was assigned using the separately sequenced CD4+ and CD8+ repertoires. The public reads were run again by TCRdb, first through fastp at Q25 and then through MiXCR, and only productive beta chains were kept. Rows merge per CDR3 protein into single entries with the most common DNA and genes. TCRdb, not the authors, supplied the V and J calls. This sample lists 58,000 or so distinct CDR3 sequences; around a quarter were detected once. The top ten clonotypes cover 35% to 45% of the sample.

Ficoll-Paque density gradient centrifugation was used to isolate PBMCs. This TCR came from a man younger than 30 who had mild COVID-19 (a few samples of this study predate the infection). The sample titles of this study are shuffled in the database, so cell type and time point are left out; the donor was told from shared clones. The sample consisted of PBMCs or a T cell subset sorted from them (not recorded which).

The CDR3 protein: CASSLMGPVGTGELFF. The DNA reads as follows: TGTGCCAGCAGCTTAATGGGGCCGGTTGGGACCGGGGAGCTGTTTTTT. The chain joins TRBV7-2 to TRBJ2-2; perhaps TRBD1 is the D gene, with 5 bases matching. In the germline V gene, CDR1 corresponds to SGHTA and CDR2 to FQGNSA. Measured from the cysteine to the phenylalanine, the CDR3 is 16 residues long. The read is trimmed to its CDR3 DNA, 48 bases read in frame from base 1. The junction shows trimming of 2 bases on V and 5 bases on J, plus 15 bases between the germline ends.